These 20 T cell receptor beta chains were sequenced from one sample in a study of T cell responses to AZD1222 COVID-19 vaccine. The method was immunoSEQ multiplex PCR; TCRdb's version includes in-frame clones alone and lacks a portion of them. The data hold about 82,000 clones, with about 90% observed a single time. Sample: peripheral blood, taken on day 0 of AZD1222 vaccination. These receptors all come from an adult in good health.

The chain employs TRBV4-3 and TRBJ2-7; 8 nucleotides agree with TRBD1. V trimming: 5 bases; J trimming: 6 bases; junction bases outside the gene matches: 6. CDR3 size: 13 residues. Per the germline V gene, CDR1 is LGHNA and CDR2 is YSLEER. CDR3 protein: CASSEDRVGEQYF. DNA of the CDR3: TGCGCCAGCAGCGAGGACAGGGTTGGCGAGCAGTACTTC.

This clone was observed many times. V gene TRBV6-2 or TRBV6-3 combines with J gene TRBJ2-1, with a tentative D call TRBD1 (6 bases). Germline-derived CDR1 and CDR2 are MNHEY and SVGEGT. This CDR3 is built from 15 residues. The ends were cut back, 0 bases at V and 0 bases at J, with 6 bases in the middle. The CDR3: CASSYSGGSYNEQFF. The DNA of the CDR3 is TGTGCCAGCAGTTACTCAGGGGGCTCCTACAATGAGCAGTTCTTC.

This clone was observed a handful of times. The V gene is TRBV7-9, the J gene TRBJ2-1; 7 nucleotides align to TRBD1. V shed 5 bases, J shed 3 bases, and the junction held 10 bases outside the gene matches. There are 16 residues in the CDR3. Per germline, CDR1 SEHNR and CDR2 FQNEAQ (reference sequence). This CDR3 is CASSPTGPSHYNEQFF. The CDR3 DNA reads as TGTGCCAGCAGCCCGACAGGGCCCTCCCACTACAATGAGCAGTTCTTC.

The chain couples TRBV9 to TRBJ1-6; weak D call: TRBD1 (5 bases). This CDR3 region has 15 residues. Per the germline V gene, CDR1 is SGDLS and CDR2 is YYNGEE. Trimming took off 2 bases at V and 5 bases at J, with 11 bases between the two ends. The chain's CDR3 is CASSVKGQHNSPLHF. CDR3 nucleotides: TGTGCCAGCAGCGTTAAGGGGCAGCATAATTCACCCCTCCACTTT.

V gene TRBV7-2 combines with J gene TRBJ1-2, with D hard to call. The CDR3 loop spans 13 amino acids. CDR1 SGHTA and CDR2 FQGNSA come from the germline V gene. V lost 11 bases and J lost 4, with 17 bases in between. The CDR3 region has the DNA TGTGCCGGAATAGCGGGCAGGTTCTATGGCTACACCTTC. This encodes CAGIAGRFYGYTF.

This clone was detected a few times. This rearrangement joins TRBV18 to TRBJ2-1; D may match TRBD1 or TRBD2 (6 bases each). The germline V and J ends were trimmed by 3 bases and 1 base, with 10 bases remaining between them. The CDR3 contains 15 residues. The germline V gene encodes CDR1 KGHSH and CDR2 LQKENI. CDR3 sequence reads: CASSPGGPSYNEQFF. As DNA, the CDR3 is TGTGCCAGCTCACCCGGGGGCCCGTCCTACAATGAGCAGTTCTTC.

The genes are TRBV7-3 and TRBJ2-1; D might be TRBD2 (5 bases). The CDR3 sequence is 15 residues long. Germline lookup yields CDR1 SGHTA and CDR2 FQGTGA. The germline V and J ends were trimmed by 2 bases and 8 bases, with 16 bases remaining between them. CDR3 sequence: CASSLGLFLGDEQFF. DNA for the CDR3: TGTGCCAGCAGCTTAGGACTGTTCCTGGGCGATGAGCAGTTCTTC.

This chain uses TRBV6-1 with TRBJ2-7; 8 positions match TRBD2. V was clipped by 4 bases and J by 4 bases; unmatched bases: 12. The germline V gene encodes CDR1 MNHNS and CDR2 SASEGT. The CDR3 runs 16 residues. This CDR3 reads CASSGRGTRSLYEQYF. CDR3 sequence (DNA): TGTGCCAGCAGTGGCCGCGGGACTAGGAGTTTGTACGAGCAGTACTTC.

The V gene is TRBV5-3, the J gene TRBJ1-4; 8 nucleotides align to TRBD1. TRBV5-3 is given ORF status, its function remaining uncertain. The CDR3 runs 16 residues. Germline trimming cut 3 bases from V and 7 bases from J; bases unmatched to any gene: 11. The DNA of the CDR3 is TGTGCCAGAAGCTCCGGGTCTGGCAGGGGGCGTGAAAAACTGTTTTTT. Protein product: CARSSGSGRGREKLFF.

The V call is TRBV28, the J call TRBJ2-2; TRBD1 aligns across 9 bases. V was pared by 2 bases and J by 7 bases, with 5 bases of the junction left unmatched. From germline, CDR1 is MDHEN and CDR2 SYDVKM. The CDR3 is 15 amino acids. CDR3: CASSLRDRVVGELFF. CDR3 DNA sequence: TGTGCCAGCAGTTTAAGGGACAGGGTAGTCGGGGAGCTGTTTTTT. Based on the CDR3 plus reference TRBV28 and TRBJ2-2, the full variable domain is DVKVTQSSRYLVKRTGEKVFLECVQDMDHENMFWYRQDPGLGLRLIYFSYDVKMKEKGDIPEGYSVSREKKERFSLILESASTNQTSMYLCASSLRDRVVGELFFGEGSRLTVL.

This clone has more than one count but fewer than ten. V and J are TRBV11-2 and TRBJ1-6; a weak D match, TRBD1 (5 bases). Germline V gene lookup returns CDR1 SGHAT and CDR2 FQNNGV. Trimming took off 5 bases at V and 1 base at J, with 15 bases between the two ends. The CDR3 length is 17 residues. CDR3 bases: TGTGCCAGCAGCCCCCGCGCCGGGGGTTCCTATAATTCACCCCTCCACTTT. Translated, it gives CASSPRAGGSYNSPLHF.

The chain combines TRBV7-9 with TRBJ1-1, with a tentative D call TRBD1 (5 bases). This CDR3 contains 13 residues. V shed 3 bases and J shed 1 base, with 6 bases lying between them. Germline-derived CDR1 and CDR2 are SEHNR and FQNEAQ (reference sequence). This CDR3 is CASSFGGNTEAFF. Written as DNA, the CDR3 is TGTGCCAGCAGCTTCGGGGGGAACACTGAAGCTTTCTTT.

The V gene is TRBV5-6, the J gene TRBJ1-1; D might be TRBD1 (5 bases). This CDR3 is 14 amino acids long. V was pared by 0 bases and J by 4 bases, with 10 bases between. Germline V lookup: CDR1 SGHDT, CDR2 YYEEEE. In DNA, the CDR3 is TGTGCCAGCAGCTTGGCGGGGGGAAGCACTGAAGCTTTCTTT. Encoded protein: CASSLAGGSTEAFF.

The V call is TRBV6-5, the J call TRBJ2-7; TRBD1 matches at 7 bases. The CDR3 runs to 14 residues. Germline assignment: CDR1 MNHEY and CDR2 SVGAGI. The V gene end was trimmed by 8 bases and the J gene end by 4 bases; junction bases not matched to a gene: 11. The CDR3 DNA reads TGTGCCAGCCGCCCCCGGGACAGCTTTTACGAGCAGTACTTC. Encoded protein: CASRPRDSFYEQYF.

The chain joins TRBV6-6 to TRBJ1-2; possibly TRBD1 for D (6 bases). V dropped 0 bases and J dropped 8 bases, with 16 bases sitting between them. In germline, CDR1 is MNHNY, CDR2 SVGAGI (reference sequence). The CDR3 totals 15 residues. CDR3 DNA sequence: TGTGCCAGCAGTTACTCTAACTGGCAGGGGACAGGCTACACCTTC. Translating it yields CASSYSNWQGTGYTF.

This sequence joins TRBV15 and TRBJ1-1, with D possibly matching TRBD1 (6 bases). Trimming removed 3 bases from V and 9 bases from J, with 17 bases in between. This CDR3 spans 14 amino acids. Germline CDR1 LNHNV, CDR2 YYDKDF (reference sequence). Written as DNA, the CDR3 is TGTGCCACCAGCAGGGCTATCGAGGGGGGTAAAGCTTTCTTT. This translates into CATSRAIEGGKAFF. The whole variable domain, filled in from reference TRBV15 and TRBJ1-1, reads DAMVIQNPRYQVTQFGKPVTLSCSQTLNHNVMYWYQQKSSQAPKLLFHYYDKDFNNEADTPDNFQSRRPNTSFCFLDIRSPGLGDTAMYLCATSRAIEGGKAFFGQGTRLTVV.

The chain combines TRBV11-2 with TRBJ1-1, with D perhaps TRBD1 (5 bases). This CDR3 contains 17 residues. Germline V gene data show CDR1 as SGHAT and CDR2 as FQNNGV. V lost 4 bases, J lost 11 bases, and 29 bases lay in between. Written as DNA, the CDR3 is TGTGCCAGCAGCTCGATCTCTGGGGCAGGCCCCTTAATGGGGGCTTTCTTT. Its protein product is CASSSISGAGPLMGAFF.

V usage is TRBV11-2 and J usage is TRBJ2-4; 8 nucleotides line up with TRBD2. Germline loops: CDR1 SGHAT, CDR2 FQNNGV. The CDR3 is 15 residues long. V dropped 4 bases and J dropped 9; count of bases not matched to a gene: 11. In DNA, the CDR3 is TGTGCCAGCAGCTCGCGGGACCACCGGGAGGGCATTCAGTACTTC. It is translated as CASSSRDHREGIQYF.

V and J are TRBV19 and TRBJ2-1; 7 bases are shared with TRBD1. CDR1 is LNHDA and CDR2 is SQIVND in the germline V gene (reference sequence). The V segment lost 3 bases and the J segment 5 bases; nucleotides outside the gene matches: 13. The CDR3 runs to 17 residues. CDR3 loop: CASSIFLGQATHNEQFF. The CDR3, as DNA: TGTGCCAGTAGTATTTTCTTAGGACAGGCCACGCACAATGAGCAGTTCTTC.

This chain links TRBV5-1 with TRBJ1-2; 7 bases align to TRBD1. The CDR3 has 15 residues. Germline CDR1 SGHRS, CDR2 YFSETQ. V lost 4 bases to trimming and J lost 7 bases; unmatched junction nucleotides: 13. CDR3 in amino acids: CASSPDGQVRSGYTF. The DNA for the CDR3 is TGCGCCAGCAGCCCCGACGGACAGGTTCGGAGTGGCTACACCTTC.